This TCR beta chain is drawn from a study of blood T cell repertoires in COVID-19 (dated by TCRdb to 2019 to 2021). Regarding the complete study: Samples from collaborators originated in the United States, Italy and Spain and spanned both the acute and convalescent phases of COVID-19. The material from the prospective study consisted of cDNA or gDNA derived from T cells, B-cell-depleted T cells, or PBMCs. The dataset comprised deeply sampled blood TCRbeta repertoires from subjects exposed to, actively infected with, or recovered from COVID-19. The repertoires were released in a freely available public database intended as a resource for research on the immune response to SARS-CoV-2. Samples were obtained from the ongoing ImmuneRACE study (first 160 participants) and from 1,254 subjects provided by 6 global collaborators. The sample metadata nearly always contained a de-identified subject ID, COVID-19 status, age in years and sex. Where available, HLA class I and class II types were obtained from metadata supplied by the sample provider rather than from assay-based typing. Study-level results and caveats: The quantity of clinical and demographic metadata differed by source and by participant and was supplied without curation.

V is pruned by 4 bases and J by 12 bases, leaving 8 bases of the junction without a gene match. Including cysteine and phenylalanine, the CDR3 has 13 amino acids. Solely the CDR3 DNA is kept, with 39 bases framed from the first base. CDR1 and CDR2 are drawn from the germline V gene: SGHRS, YFSETQ. Each collaborating institution followed its own protocols to collect whole blood in K2EDTA tubes. For TCRbeta analysis, collaborators shipped samples in one of three forms: frozen whole blood, isolated PBMCs, or DNA extracted from either of those sample types. For this clone: Its antigen target is currently unknown. No much larger clone is present one base from it, and per-base qualities are unavailable.

The immunoSEQ Assay, a bias-controlled multiplex PCR, was used to amplify TCRbeta CDR3 regions from genomic DNA. Per the source publication's procedure: Nucleated cell counts per sample were estimated from amplification of reference gene primers within the assay. To quantify the absolute abundance of each unique TCRbeta CDR3 rearrangement, sequence reads were collapsed and filtered. For each sample, productive Simpson clonality was calculated by taking the square root of Simpson's diversity index across productive rearrangements. Entries here come from immuneACCESS through TCRdb and include only in-frame sequences with V and J called. Some clones fail to appear in such tables; in the studies checked, an unresolved V gene covers under half of the shortfall, and the cause of the remainder is unknown. V and J calls and clone size follow that table, whereas D and trimming were derived from the DNA. In all, the sample holds roughly 110,000 clones, and roughly 80% of those were seen once. Approximately 7.9% of the sample is held by the ten biggest clonotypes.

This receptor chain uses TRBV5-1 and TRBJ1-2; 11 nucleotides in the junction match TRBD1. The specimen was peripheral blood. This clonotype was sampled from a man between 70 and 80 years old with acute or convalescent COVID-19. CDR3 loop: CASSQGTGGFHTF. The sequence in DNA is TGCGCCAGCAGCCAGGGGACAGGGGGTTTTCACACCTTC.